The T cell receptor beta chain described here comes from a study of T cell repertoires in cytomegalovirus infection. Study-level information: Well-studied HLA-B-restricted epitopes and recently identified HLA-C-restricted epitopes of CMV were both used in the study. Matching HLA type and CMV infection were both indicated by public TCR beta signatures. The study's findings and limits: It was HLA-C-restricted CMV-specific TCR beta clonotypes that dominated the response ex vivo. Identification of carriers of CMV plus the relevant HLA was performed using cumulative public TCR beta family frequency.

MiXCR was run by TCRdb on the reads, yielding one entry per CDR3 protein. The data contain about 890,000 distinct CDR3 sequences, roughly 30% of them singletons. In its sample, this clonotype was seen a few times. Its specificity is not known. The V end was cut by 3 bases, the J end by 0 bases, with 9 bases between. The CDR3 is 15 amino acids. The V gene's germline CDR1 is MNHEY and CDR2 SVGAGI. This receptor was taken from a human donor in good health (CMV status not recorded). Some clones in this sample may be carry-over from other donors' samples. The chain combines TRBV6-5 with TRBJ1-3; D gene unclear. Sequencing was performed on cultured CD8+ T cells from PBMCs, taken from culture after CMV antigen stimulation. CDR3 nucleotides: TGTGCCAGCAGTTATGGCCCCAACTCTGGAAACACCATATATTTT. This encodes CASSYGPNSGNTIYF.